The rows below give T cell receptor beta chains drawn from one sample of a study of shared clonotypes between healthy human individuals. The assay was immunoSEQ multiplex PCR, and TCRdb's table has in-frame clones only and misses some. Of over 700,000 clones listed, just under 75% are singletons. Sequencing used memory CD4+ T cells sorted from blood. All receptors come from a woman aged 25 to 39 in good health. The conserved cysteine and the conserved F or W are not part of the CDR3 here. Expanded clones get a size class; other rows say once, few or many, or leave the size out.

v_gene	abundance	j_gene	CDR3aa
TRBV6-5	NA	TRBJ1-4	ASSPDRGRNEKLF
TRBV15	NA	TRBJ2-1	ATSRRPEDEQF
TRBV28	NA	TRBJ1-2	ASTPTGTGTYGYT
TRBV18	NA	TRBJ2-5	ASSYGDQGTQY
TRBV5-1	NA	TRBJ1-2	ASSGGTGNGYT
TRBV28	few	TRBJ1-1	ATLVPGSLNTEAF
TRBV2	few	TRBJ2-7	ASRVTGLSEQY
TRBV28	once	TRBJ2-5	ASRQSGETQY
TRBV5-5	NA	TRBJ1-2	ASTLEGAHYGYT
TRBV6-5	many	TRBJ1-5	ASSIQGADQPQH
TRBV6-1	NA	TRBJ2-7	ASSAVPGLEYHEQY
TRBV2	NA	TRBJ2-7	ASSEVESGTGRAYEQY
TRBV29-1	NA	TRBJ1-5	SVEVGQGQPQH
TRBV28	NA	TRBJ2-2	ASNDRGRRTGELF
TRBV28	NA	TRBJ2-6	ASRDMGANVLT
TRBV19	few	TRBJ2-3	ASSPKRLNTDTQY
TRBV28	NA	TRBJ2-3	ASSLAGGVKDTQY
TRBV10-3	NA	TRBJ1-2	AISKTGTDYGYT
TRBV9	NA	TRBJ1-1	ASSIRAGGVNTEAF
TRBV5-8	once	TRBJ1-1	ASSSGNRGALVNTEAF
TRBV4-1	NA	TRBJ2-7	ASSQGLVREQY
TRBV7-3	NA	TRBJ2-3	ASSPQGISGDTQY
TRBV6-5	NA	TRBJ2-2	ASSPRTGLTGELF
TRBV29-1	NA	TRBJ2-7	SVPGQGFHEQY
TRBV20-1	NA	TRBJ2-1	SASGSWEQF
TRBV28	NA	TRBJ2-2	ASSLSGGRTGELF
TRBV30	NA	TRBJ1-3	AWRGRGGAYGNTIY
TRBV7-9	NA	TRBJ2-3	ASSLTSPTDTQY
TRBV18	NA	TRBJ1-3	ASSPTPPVRNTIY
TRBV12-5	NA	TRBJ2-1	ASALAGLAGGRYYNEQF
TRBV4-2	NA	TRBJ2-3	ASSQVSGRASDTQY
TRBV2	NA	TRBJ2-7	ASSVQGGGYEQY
TRBV5-6	once	TRBJ2-1	ASSLAHTSFSNEQF
TRBV15	few	TRBJ1-4	ATSGWNPSATNEKLF
TRBV11-1	NA	TRBJ2-5	ASSPPPGQADGETQY
TRBV2	NA	TRBJ1-5	ASSDGGGPQPQH
TRBV7-2	NA	TRBJ1-1	ASSLASGWAEAF
TRBV4-2	few	TRBJ2-1	ASSQGGAGGFGNEQF
TRBV5-1	NA	TRBJ2-3	ASSLGSSGTSTDTQY
TRBV4-2	few	TRBJ2-1	ASSQVTSTNEQF
TRBV2	NA	TRBJ2-1	ASSVRGTDTYNEQF
TRBV9	NA	TRBJ1-5	ASSVGAGGNQPQH
TRBV2	NA	TRBJ1-5	ASSDEREVKPQH
TRBV6-6	NA	TRBJ2-5	ATMPHLGGLRETQY
TRBV2	many	TRBJ2-5	ASSVSSRLAGRQETQY
TRBV5-5	NA	TRBJ2-7	ASSLGREQY
TRBV28	NA	TRBJ1-2	ASAPGAVSYGYT
TRBV5-1	NA	TRBJ1-1	ASSLETGGVTEAF
TRBV4-1	NA	TRBJ2-7	ASSHFDRGDRYEQY
TRBV13	NA	TRBJ1-2	ASSSGTGGTRRDGYT
TRBV19	NA	TRBJ2-1	ASSSSSERRF
TRBV28	NA	TRBJ2-1	ASRDVGLAGTYNEQF
TRBV28	NA	TRBJ1-5	ASSLRAGPNQPQH